Included here is one TCR beta chain sequence, with context. The data belong to a study of beta chain features in type 1 diabetes. The CDR3 runs to 19 residues. Germline lookup yields CDR1 MGHRA and CDR2 YSYEKL. Unmatched junction bases numbered 8, after V lost 3 bases and J lost 2 bases. Heparinised blood was drawn once per donor, averaging around 120 mL. The purity of all sorted populations exceeded 98%. Every bit of the isolated RNA underwent reverse transcription, so sequencing read expressed TCRB transcripts. Assay used: immunoSEQ multiplex PCR; TCRdb lists only in-frame clones, some missing. The table has roughly 41,000 clones, around 45% seen once; the top ten hold under 0.9%.

Material for sequencing was central memory CD4+ T cells from blood. The chain recombines TRBV4-1 with TRBJ2-3, with 16 positions matching TRBD2. The receptor was derived from a woman aged 18-29 years in good health. The DNA of the CDR3 is TGCGCCAGCAGCCACCAGGGACTAGCGGGGGGGCGTATCACAGATACGCAGTATTTT. Its protein product is CASSHQGLAGGRITDTQYF.